This T cell receptor beta chain is from a study of cytotoxic CD8 clonotypes in ibrutinib-treated CLL. Study background: The authors obtained response samples at a median of about eleven months of treatment, range 6 to 36.

CDR1 SGDLS and CDR2 YYNGEE come from the germline V gene. V was cut by 4 bases and J by 0 bases, with 14 bases left in between. CDR3 size: 17 residues. Deep sequencing aimed at 1 in 200,000 to 1 in 1 million T cells' resolution. Profiled with immunoSEQ multiplex PCR; TCRdb holds only in-frame clones, not every one. The data contain 140,000 or so clones, 79% of them singletons. The study, taken as a whole, reports: Shared public clonotypes were rare, and on treatment they either got smaller or stayed the same.

Of note for this clone: The target antigen is unknown.

The genes are TRBV9 and TRBJ2-6; D ambiguous. This clonotype was obtained from a human donor with chronic lymphocytic leukemia. Sequences were derived from PBMCs, sampled after 12 months of ibrutinib treatment. The CDR3 loop is CASSPRTGSSGANVLTF. The CDR3 region has the DNA TGTGCCAGCAGCCCTAGGACGGGTAGCTCTGGGGCCAACGTCCTGACTTTC. Looking up the rest from reference TRBV9 and TRBJ2-6 gives the full variable domain: DSGVTQTPKHLITATGQRVTLRCSPRSGDLSVYWYQQSLDQGLQFLIQYYNGEERAKGNILERFSAQQFPDLHSELNLSSLELGDSALYFCASSPRTGSSGANVLTFGAGSRLTVL.